A selection of T cell receptor beta chains follows, all from one sample in a study of T cells after yellow fever vaccination. MiXCR was run by TCRdb on the 5' RACE reads, yielding one entry per CDR3 protein. The repertoire holds 550,000 or so distinct CDR3 sequences, with about 19% as singletons. The sequences come from PBMCs, collected 15 days after the yellow fever booster vaccination. These receptors were obtained from a man younger than 45 who received the YFV17D yellow fever vaccine. Each CDR3 is given with its conserved first and last residue. The D gene is left open where the match is weak. Only part of the rows carry a size: once, few, many, or a class if the clone is expanded.

d_call | j_call | v_call | clone_size | cdr3_aa | cdr3_nt
. | TRBJ2-7 | TRBV29-1 | . | CSVPLQGGFGPGEQYF | TGCAGCGTGCCCCTCCAAGGAGGGTTCGGGCCGGGTGAGCAGTACTTC
TRBD1 | TRBJ2-1 | TRBV6-5 | . | CASSYSKDRGPNEQFF | TGTGCCAGCAGTTACTCAAAGGACAGGGGCCCAAATGAGCAGTTCTTC
. | TRBJ2-1 | TRBV7-9 | few | CASSLGTLNEQFF | TGTGCCAGCAGCCTAGGGACTCTTAATGAGCAGTTCTTC
. | TRBJ2-7 | TRBV7-2 | . | CASSSSTAGLPYEQYF | TGTGCCAGCAGCTCTTCCACGGCGGGACTCCCCTACGAGCAGTACTTC
. | TRBJ1-5 | TRBV10-1 | . | CASRGRNQPQHF | TGCGCCAGCAGGGGGAGAAATCAGCCCCAGCATTTT
. | TRBJ2-2 | TRBV29-1 | few | CSGGHTNTGELFF | TGCAGCGGGGGACACACGAACACCGGGGAGCTGTTTTTT
TRBD2 | TRBJ2-1 | TRBV6-6 | few | CASSYEAGNEQFF | TGTGCCAGCAGTTACGAAGCGGGGAATGAGCAGTTCTTC
. | TRBJ2-1 | TRBV20-1 | many | CSAPGTQTYNEQFF | TGCAGTGCTCCCGGGACTCAAACCTACAATGAGCAGTTCTTC
. | TRBJ2-2 | TRBV9 | once | CASSSRWGGELFF | TGTGCCAGCAGCTCCAGATGGGGCGGGGAGCTGTTTTTT
. | TRBJ2-7 | TRBV6-6 | . | CASRNLGYEQYF | TGTGCCAGCAGAAACCTAGGATACGAGCAGTACTTC
TRBD1 | TRBJ2-3 | TRBV20-1 | few | CSAPGQSNTDTQYF | TGCAGTGCCCCGGGACAGAGTAACACAGATACGCAGTATTTT
TRBD1 | TRBJ2-7 | TRBV20-1 | . | CSARDWTGSAYEQYF | TGCAGTGCTAGAGATTGGACAGGGTCAGCCTACGAGCAGTACTTC
TRBD2 | TRBJ2-3 | TRBV5-1 | . | CASSLVYPSGGEDTQYF | TGCGCCAGCAGCTTGGTTTATCCTAGCGGGGGGGAAGATACGCAGTATTTT
. | TRBJ2-3 | TRBV11-3 | few | CASSYRDPTDTQYF | TGTGCCAGCAGCTACCGGGACCCCACAGATACGCAGTATTTT
TRBD2 | TRBJ2-1 | TRBV7-6 | . | CASSSRSGPYNEQFF | TGTGCCAGCAGCTCCCGTAGCGGGCCCTACAATGAGCAGTTCTTC
. | TRBJ2-6 | TRBV15 | . | CATSRDQVTSGANVLTF | TGTGCCACCAGCAGAGACCAGGTTACCTCTGGGGCCAACGTCCTGACTTTC
TRBD2 | TRBJ2-3 | TRBV5-1 | many | CASSSTSGTDTQYF | TGCGCCAGCAGCTCAACTAGCGGCACAGATACGCAGTATTTT
TRBD2 | TRBJ2-5 | TRBV11-2 | . | CASTGGVAAGGAQYF | TGTGCCAGCACCGGCGGGGTGGCGGCGGGAGGGGCCCAGTACTTC
. | TRBJ2-1 | TRBV5-1 | . | CASSLKGSGVNEQFF | TGCGCCAGCAGCTTAAAGGGGTCGGGGGTTAATGAGCAGTTCTTC
TRBD2 | TRBJ2-6 | TRBV28 | . | CASTSGGPGANVPTF | TGTGCCAGCACTAGCGGCGGCCCTGGGGCCAACGTCCCGACTTTC
. | TRBJ2-3 | TRBV7-6 | . | CASSPQLISTDTQYF | TGTGCCAGCAGCCCACAGTTAATCAGCACAGATACGCAGTATTTT
. | TRBJ1-3 | TRBV7-6 | few | CASSFRNTIYF | TGTGCCAGCAGCTTTCGGAACACCATATATTTT
. | TRBJ2-1 | TRBV7-2 | few | CASSFFPLEQFF | TGTGCCAGCAGCTTTTTCCCCCTTGAGCAGTTCTTC
. | TRBJ2-5 | TRBV23-1 | . | CASSQSERREWRWYQETQYF | TGCGCCAGCAGTCAATCCGAGCGGAGAGAGTGGCGATGGTACCAAGAGACCCAGTACTTC
. | TRBJ1-2 | TRBV6-1 | few | CASSDRGRELRYGYTF | TGTGCCAGCAGTGATAGAGGCAGGGAGCTTCGCTATGGCTACACCTTC
TRBD2 | TRBJ2-7 | TRBV5-1 | . | CASSRRGGLAYEQYF | TGCGCCAGCAGCCGCCGGGGGGGTTTAGCGTACGAGCAGTACTTC
. | TRBJ2-2 | TRBV4-3 | many | CASSQDVQRTTGELFF | TGCGCCAGCAGCCAAGATGTTCAGCGGACGACCGGGGAGCTGTTTTTT
TRBD2 | TRBJ2-3 | TRBV18 | . | CASSPLAGGQADTQYF | TGTGCCAGCTCACCACTAGCGGGAGGTCAAGCAGATACGCAGTATTTT
. | TRBJ2-1 | TRBV12-3/TRBV12-4 | . | CASIPRLAVAYNEQFF | TGTGCCAGCATCCCCAGGTTGGCCGTGGCCTACAATGAGCAGTTCTTC
TRBD2 | TRBJ2-1 | TRBV27 | few | CASSLATGTRSNEQFF | TGTGCCAGCAGTTTAGCAACCGGGACTAGGAGCAATGAGCAGTTCTTC
. | TRBJ1-6 | TRBV12-3/TRBV12-4 | . | CASSPETGLALHF | TGTGCCAGCAGCCCAGAGACCGGGCTGGCCCTCCACTTT
. | TRBJ1-6 | TRBV15 | . | CATGDGSNSPLHF | TGTGCCACAGGGGACGGTTCAAATTCACCCCTCCACTTT
. | TRBJ2-1 | TRBV7-2 | . | CASSLAAPRWGSSYNEQFF | TGTGCCAGCAGCTTAGCGGCCCCGAGGTGGGGGAGCTCCTACAATGAGCAGTTCTTC
. | TRBJ2-5 | TRBV5-1 | . | CASRSTGQETQYF | TGCGCCAGCAGGTCGACAGGTCAAGAGACCCAGTACTTC
. | TRBJ1-2 | TRBV3-1 | . | CASSQSYRAGYTF | TGTGCCAGCAGCCAATCGTACAGGGCTGGCTACACCTTC
. | TRBJ1-1 | TRBV7-6 | few | CASSLTRENTEAFF | TGTGCCAGCAGCTTAACGAGGGAGAACACTGAAGCTTTCTTT
. | TRBJ2-7 | TRBV24-1 | . | CATSDGAVDEQYF | TGTGCCACCAGTGATGGGGCTGTAGACGAGCAGTACTTC
TRBD2 | TRBJ2-1 | TRBV10-1 | . | CASSGLAGASNEQFF | TGCGCCAGCAGTGGACTAGCGGGAGCGAGCAATGAGCAGTTCTTC
. | TRBJ2-5 | TRBV20-1 | few | CSAIPHETQYF | TGCAGTGCTATTCCTCATGAGACCCAGTACTTC
. | TRBJ2-1 | TRBV10-1 | . | CASSEDPYNEQFF | TGCGCCAGCAGTGAGGACCCCTACAATGAGCAGTTCTTC
. | TRBJ2-1 | TRBV3-1 | few | CASSRRGRTEQFF | TGTGCCAGCAGCCGCCGGGGACGTACTGAGCAGTTCTTC
. | TRBJ2-1 | TRBV20-1 | few | CSAREETLIGRNEQFF | TGCAGTGCTAGAGAAGAGACCCTGATCGGGCGCAATGAGCAGTTCTTC
. | TRBJ2-3 | TRBV14 | . | CASSQDPSGLTDTQYF | TGTGCCAGCAGCCAAGATCCCAGCGGGCTTACAGATACGCAGTATTTT
TRBD2 | TRBJ2-3 | TRBV20-1 | . | CAGGRDTQYF | TGCGCGGGAGGGCGGGATACGCAGTATTTT
. | TRBJ2-3 | TRBV23-1 | . | CAMLGTPHTQYF | TGCGCCATGCTGGGGACACCCCATACGCAGTATTTT
. | TRBJ2-3 | TRBV4-1 | . | CASSPPGPTHTDTQYF | TGCGCCAGCAGCCCCCCCGGGCCCACACACACAGATACGCAGTATTTT
. | TRBJ2-3 | TRBV7-9 | . | CASEYRGGASTDTQYF | TGTGCCAGCGAATACCGTGGGGGGGCGAGCACAGATACGCAGTATTTT
TRBD2 | TRBJ2-3 | TRBV6-2/TRBV6-3 | . | CASRTGTSGFTDTQYF | TGTGCCAGCAGAACCGGGACTAGCGGATTCACAGATACGCAGTATTTT
. | TRBJ2-1 | TRBV18 | few | CASSPWGVDEQFF | TGTGCCAGCTCACCATGGGGGGTGGATGAGCAGTTCTTC
TRBD1 | TRBJ2-5 | TRBV10-3 | few | CAISGTGQETQYF | TGTGCCATCAGTGGGACAGGGCAAGAGACCCAGTACTTC
TRBD2 | TRBJ2-7 | TRBV12-3/TRBV12-4 | . | CASSRAGGSYEQYF | TGTGCCAGCAGTCGAGCGGGAGGCTCCTACGAGCAGTACTTC
. | TRBJ2-5 | TRBV6-1 | few | CASTDPRISETQYF | TGTGCCAGCACCGACCCTCGGATTTCGGAGACCCAGTACTTC
TRBD1 | TRBJ2-6 | TRBV2 | few | CASRQGAPHSGANVLTF | TGTGCCAGCAGACAGGGGGCTCCCCACTCTGGGGCCAACGTCCTGACTTTC
TRBD2 | TRBJ2-5 | TRBV20-1 | . | CSTPPGGGETQYF | TGCAGTACCCCTCCGGGGGGGGGAGAGACCCAGTACTTC
. | TRBJ2-2 | TRBV6-2/TRBV6-3 | few | CASSSSVNTGELFF | TGTGCCAGCAGCTCTAGCGTGAACACCGGGGAGCTGTTTTTT